These T cell receptor beta chains were read from a single sample in a study of blood T cells in healthy people across ages. A single record per CDR3 protein comes from TCRdb applying MiXCR to the 5' RACE reads. The top ten clones hold 7.9% of a sample with some 1.4 million distinct CDR3 sequences, approximately 42% of them seen once. The sample was blood. Source of these receptors: a woman aged 18-30 years in good health. CDR3s include the opening cysteine and the closing phenylalanine or tryptophan. The D gene is left open where the match is weak. Size is stated for part of the rows, as once, few or many counts, or as a class when the clone is expanded.

TRBV24-1	TRBD1	TRBJ2-3	few	TGTGCCACCAGTGACCCCGGGACAGCGGGCACAGATACGCAGTATTTT	CATSDPGTAGTDTQYF
TRBV12-3/TRBV12-4	TRBD2	TRBJ2-7	.	TGTGCCAGCAGTTTCCTTGTAGCGGGAGGGTCCTACGAGCAGTACTTC	CASSFLVAGGSYEQYF
TRBV27	.	TRBJ2-7	.	TGTGCCAGCAGTCCTACCCTGGCAGGGGCCTACGAGCAGTACTTC	CASSPTLAGAYEQYF
TRBV5-1	TRBD2	TRBJ2-5	.	TGCGCCAGCAGCTTGTCCAGCGGGAGTGGAGAGACCCAGTACTTC	CASSLSSGSGETQYF
TRBV12-3/TRBV12-4	.	TRBJ2-7	few	TGTGCCAGCAGCCAGGACAGCGCCTACGAGCAGTACTTC	CASSQDSAYEQYF
TRBV30	.	TRBJ2-7	.	TGTGCCTGGAGTGTAGGGCCCCAGGCCGCGGAGCAGTACTTC	CAWSVGPQAAEQYF
TRBV24-1	.	TRBJ2-5	.	TGTGCCACCAGTGCGTCTGGGGGCGGCCAAGAGACCCAGTACTTC	CATSASGGGQETQYF
TRBV5-5	.	TRBJ1-2	.	TGTGCCAGCAGCCAACGGGGCGGAGGCGCCTATGGCTACACCTTC	CASSQRGGGAYGYTF
TRBV20-1	.	TRBJ2-3	.	TGCAGTGCTAGAGATGTTGGTGGTACAGATACGCAGTATTTT	CSARDVGGTDTQYF
TRBV5-1	.	TRBJ1-1	.	TGCGCCAGCAGCTTGGTTACGTTGAACACTGAAGCTTTCTTT	CASSLVTLNTEAFF
TRBV3-1	TRBD1	TRBJ2-4	.	TGTGCCAGCAGCCAAGAGGGACAGGGGGCGAAAAACATTCAGTACTTC	CASSQEGQGAKNIQYF
TRBV6-5	.	TRBJ2-7	few	TGTGCCAGCAGCAAAAGATGGGACGGCAACTACGAGCAGTACTTC	CASSKRWDGNYEQYF
TRBV12-3/TRBV12-4	.	TRBJ1-1	.	TGTGCCAGCGCCATCCCTGGGAGCGACACTGAAGCTTTCTTT	CASAIPGSDTEAFF
TRBV20-1	.	TRBJ2-7	.	TGCAGTGCTAGAGTTGAGGGGGGGGCCTACGAGCAGTACTTC	CSARVEGGAYEQYF
TRBV4-1	.	TRBJ1-3	.	TGCGCCAGCAGCCAAGATGCGGGGGCTTCTGGAAACACCATATATTTT	CASSQDAGASGNTIYF
TRBV4-1	TRBD2	TRBJ2-7	.	TGCGCCAGCAGCCAAGGCCCTAGCGGGGACTACGAGCAGTACTTC	CASSQGPSGDYEQYF
TRBV6-6	TRBD1	TRBJ2-7	.	TGTGCCAGCTCAATTCCCGGGACAGGGGTCTACGAGCAGTACTTC	CASSIPGTGVYEQYF
TRBV10-3	TRBD1	TRBJ1-6	.	TGTGCCATCAGTGGGACAGGGGCAAGTAGTGCACCCCTCCACTTT	CAISGTGASSAPLHF
TRBV30	.	TRBJ1-4	.	TGTGCCTGGAGTTCTACAGTGGGGTTTGTAGAAAAACTGTTTTTT	CAWSSTVGFVEKLFF
TRBV6-1	.	TRBJ1-4	.	TGTGCCAGCAGATCACTTGGTCGTGGCACAACTAATGAAAAACTGTTTTTT	CASRSLGRGTTNEKLFF
TRBV20-1	TRBD2	TRBJ2-1	once	TGCAGTGCTAGAGATGAGGTAGCGGGGGTGGGAGATGAGCGGTTCTTC	CSARDEVAGVGDERFF
TRBV30	TRBD1	TRBJ1-5	.	TGTGCCTGGGGATACAGGGGAGGATTGGGTCAGCCCCAGCATTTT	CAWGYRGGLGQPQHF
TRBV27	.	TRBJ1-2	.	TGTGCCATCGTCCCAGGGCGGGACACTCCAAACTATGGCTACACCTTC	CAIVPGRDTPNYGYTF
TRBV27	.	TRBJ1-2	.	TGTGCCAGCGGAAGCTGGGACACCCCCTTGAATGGCTACACCTTC	CASGSWDTPLNGYTF
TRBV3-1	.	TRBJ2-5	few	TGTGCCAGCAGACACTCCTCCAGTTTGGTCAATGAGCAGTACTTC	CASRHSSSLVNEQYF
TRBV5-1	.	TRBJ1-5	.	TGCGCCAGCAGCTTGGCCGGGGGGGAACGACAGCCCCAGCATTTT	CASSLAGGERQPQHF
TRBV9	TRBD1	TRBJ1-2	few	TGTGCCAGCAGTGCCCGTTTCGGACAGGGCCGCTTTGGGGGCTACACCTTC	CASSARFGQGRFGGYTF
TRBV3-1	.	TRBJ2-3	.	TGTGCCAGCAGCCATAGGGCTAGCAGAGATACGCAGTATTTT	CASSHRASRDTQYF
TRBV2	.	TRBJ2-3	few	TGTGCCGGTCAAAAGGGTGGAGGGACCACAGATACGCAGTATTTT	CAGQKGGGTTDTQYF
TRBV5-1	.	TRBJ2-6	.	TGCGCCAGCAGCTTGGAAGGTACTTCTGGGGCCAACGTCCTGACTTTC	CASSLEGTSGANVLTF
TRBV29-1	.	TRBJ2-1	.	TGCAGCCTGAGGGTGGCAGGCTCCTACGAGCAGTTCTTC	CSLRVAGSYEQFF
TRBV27	.	TRBJ2-1	.	TGTGTCAGCAGTGTTTTGAATGAGCAGTTCTTC	CVSSVLNEQFF
TRBV12-3/TRBV12-4	.	TRBJ2-5	many	TGTGCCAGCAGTTTTTGGGGACAAGAGACCCAGTACTTC	CASSFWGQETQYF
TRBV5-6	.	TRBJ1-1	.	TGTGCCAGCAAAATAAGTCCGAACACTGAAGCTTTCTTT	CASKISPNTEAFF
TRBV5-1	TRBD2	TRBJ2-7	few	TGCGCCAGCAGCTATGGGACTACAAACTACGAGCAGTACTTC	CASSYGTTNYEQYF
TRBV3-1	.	TRBJ1-6	.	TGTGCCAGCAGCCAAGATCGCCAGGGCCACCTCTATAATTCACCCCTCCACTTT	CASSQDRQGHLYNSPLHF
TRBV4-1	.	TRBJ2-5	few	TGCGCCAGCAGCCAAGTCCCGCAGCAAGAGACCCAGTACTTC	CASSQVPQQETQYF
TRBV12-3/TRBV12-4	.	TRBJ2-7	.	TGTACCAGCAGTTTAAGGAGTTCCTACGAGCAGTACTTC	CTSSLRSSYEQYF
TRBV29-1	.	TRBJ2-3	few	TGCAGCGTTGGACAGGTGCGGTCAGATACGCAGTATTTT	CSVGQVRSDTQYF
TRBV15	.	TRBJ1-2	.	TGTGCCACCAGCAGAGAGGACAAGGGGGGCTACACCTTC	CATSREDKGGYTF
TRBV7-2	TRBD2	TRBJ2-1	.	TGTGCCAGCAGCCCCGGACTAGCGGGAGGGAACCGTGAGCAGTTCTTC	CASSPGLAGGNREQFF
TRBV29-1	.	TRBJ2-7	many	TGCAGCGTGAGGGAAACCTACGAGCAGTACTTC	CSVRETYEQYF
TRBV18	TRBD1	TRBJ1-1	.	TGTGCCAGCTCACCACGACAGGGGCTTAATGAAGCTTTCTTT	CASSPRQGLNEAFF
TRBV11-2	.	TRBJ1-2	.	TGTGCCAGCAGCACCCGGACAGTTGGCTATGGCTACACCTTC	CASSTRTVGYGYTF
TRBV11-2	.	TRBJ2-7	few	TGTGCCAGCAGCTTTGGGATGGCGGGTCTCATCCTCTACGAGCAGTACTTC	CASSFGMAGLILYEQYF
TRBV6-1	TRBD2	TRBJ2-5	few	TGTGCCAGCAGTGAACTGGGACTAGCGACAAAGACCCAGTACTTC	CASSELGLATKTQYF
TRBV5-1	TRBD2	TRBJ2-1	.	TGCGCCAGCAGCCCGGGGCGTCCTAGCGGGAGGTACCTCAATGAGCAGTTCTTC	CASSPGRPSGRYLNEQFF
TRBV20-1	.	TRBJ2-7	many	TGCAGTGCTAGTGGCGCCCTGCCCCCCTACGAGCAGTACTTC	CSASGALPPYEQYF
TRBV25-1	TRBD2	TRBJ2-7	.	TGTGCCAGCAGTGAATTCTTCCGTCCTCAAGGGGCTAGCGGGACCTCCTACAATGAGCAGTACTTC	CASSEFFRPQGASGTSYNEQYF
TRBV28	.	TRBJ2-2	few	TGTGCCAGCAGTACGGGGGTCACCGGGGAGCTGTTTTTT	CASSTGVTGELFF